This entry describes one T cell receptor (beta chain). Its antigen is not identified. Only in-frame clones appear in the TCRdb table, and some are missing; sequencing was by immunoSEQ multiplex PCR. Among 85,000 to 130,000 clones listed, more than 75% were seen once. The data were taken from a study of graft-versus-host responses after intestinal transplantation. On the study more broadly: Multivisceral, liver-intestinal, or isolated intestinal grafts were transplanted into recipients. Following induction with anti-thymocyte globulin, all recipients were given tacrolimus and steroids for around three years. Study observations and caveats: Early post-transplant falls in HvG clones accompanied the peak levels of circulating GvH clones. Researchers found GvH clones in recipient marrow, and some showed up first in ileum or blood.

This CDR3 contains 12 residues. Germline CDR1 reads SQVTM; CDR2 reads ANQGSEA. The sample here was unstimulated CD4+ T cells sorted from spleen or lymph node cells, taken before intestinal transplant. The receptor was derived from a human donor who received an intestinal transplant. The V gene is TRBV29-1, the J gene TRBJ2-5; 9 nucleotides align to TRBD1. The CDR3, as DNA: TGCAGTGAAACAGGGGGCCTAGAGACCCAGTACTTC. It yields the protein CSETGGLETQYF. Using reference TRBV29-1 and TRBJ2-5 for the parts outside the CDR3, the full variable domain is SAVISQKPSRDICQRGTSLTIQCQVDSQVTMMFWYRQQPGQSLTLIATANQGSEATYESGFVIDKFPISRPNLTFSTLTVSNMSPEDSSIYLCSETGGLETQYFGPGTRLLVL.